Given below is one T cell receptor (beta chain) in context. The target antigen is unknown. The data were taken from a study of blood T cells in healthy people across ages. Germline V gene lookup returns CDR1 SQVTM and CDR2 ANQGSEA. V dropped 7 bases and J dropped 9 bases, with 13 bases sitting between them. CDR3 length equals 11 residues. Study findings and constraints: Higher naive T cell percentage went strongly together with higher TCR beta diversity. Older age coincided with a roughly linear decline in TCR beta diversity per million T cells.

A second PCR of 7 to 11 cycles used a sample-barcoded 5' primer and a J-beta primer mix. The study obtained at least 3 million CDR3-containing paired-end reads from every sample. TCRdb processed the 5' RACE reads anew with MiXCR; each CDR3 protein has one entry. This sample has around 2 million distinct CDR3 sequences, with roughly 43% found just once. The sequence was obtained from a human donor in good health. This chain links TRBV29-1 with TRBJ2-1; a possible D gene is TRBD2 (6 bases). Material: blood. CDR3 residues: CSGLEAGEQFF. The CDR3 coding sequence is TGCAGCGGACTAGAAGCGGGTGAGCAGTTCTTC.